These 21 T cell receptor beta chains originate from one sample sequenced in a study of tumor and adjacent non-tumor tissue in lung cancer. This sample's RNA came from whole unsorted tissue. The normal lung tissue was taken more than 3 cm from the tumor edge. TCRbeta libraries were built with three rounds of nested PCR, modified from ARM-PCR. MiXCR, run by TCRdb on the multiplex PCR reads, gives a single entry per CDR3 protein. The table has over 35,000 distinct CDR3 sequences, more than 50% seen once. The specimen sequenced was distant non-tumor lung tissue. The source is a man aged 50 to 60 with non-small cell lung cancer.

As for this clonotype: Germline is not matched at one junction end, which may reflect a read error. CDR3 nucleotides: TGTACCAGCACAGGGGGGGGACCTAACTATGGCTACACCTTC. Its translation is CTSTGGGPNYGYTF. V usage is TRBV6-1 and J usage is TRBJ1-2, with 8 bases aligning to TRBD1. The germline V gene encodes CDR1 MNHNS and CDR2 SASEGT. CDR3 length: 14 residues.

Worth noting for this clonotype: One end of the junction does not line up with germline, which may come from a read error. The rearrangement joins TRBV6-1 to TRBJ2-1; either TRBD1 or TRBD2 may supply D (5 bases each). CDR1 and CDR2 from the germline V gene are MNHNS and SASEGT. This CDR3 has 16 amino acids. The CDR3 protein is CASSEGADNAYNEQFF. Here the CDR3 DNA reads TGTGCCAGTAGTGAAGGAGCGGACAATGCCTACAATGAGCAGTTCTTC.

Points on this clonotype: This may be a read error: a much more frequent sequence differs by one nucleotide. V is TRBV11-2 and J is TRBJ1-5; TRBD1 might be the D (5 bases). Germline V gives CDR1 SGHAT, CDR2 FQNNGV. The CDR3 covers 15 residues. Between the trimmed V and J ends, which lost 0 bases and 7 bases, there was a span of 13 bases. The CDR3 region has the DNA TGTGCCAGCAGCTTAGATCCGGGGGTTGGACAGCCCCAGCATTTT. It encodes CASSLDPGVGQPQHF. Full variable domain (rest looked up from reference TRBV11-2 and TRBJ1-5): EAGVAQSPRYKIIEKRQSVAFWCNPISGHATLYWYQQILGQGPKLLIQFQNNGVVDDSQLPKDRFSAERLKGVDSTLKIQPAKLEDSAVYLCASSLDPGVGQPQHFGDGTRLSIL.

With regard to this clonotype: As the CDR3 is not closed by the conserved phenylalanine or tryptophan, this likely results from a read error. The chain carries TRBV11-3 and TRBJ2-1; 8 bases map to TRBD2. Germline V CDR1 and CDR2: SGHNT, YENEEA. CDR3 length equals 15 residues. J gave up 9 bases and V 5 bases, and 12 bases lay outside the gene matches. The CDR3 nucleotides are TGTGCCAGCAGCCTAGCGGGCCAGGCAGTCATTGAGCAGTTCTCC. Translating it yields CASSLAGQAVIEQFS.

This clonotype was found once. Compared with germline, one end of the junction differs, possibly owing to a read error. The chain links TRBV6-5 to TRBJ2-1; D perhaps matches TRBD1 (6 bases). The CDR3 has 15 amino acids. Germline CDR1 and CDR2: MNHEY and SVGAGI. CDR3 DNA sequence: TGCACCAGCCAACTAGGGCAGGGGTTCTACAATGAGCAGTTCTTC. Its protein product is CTSQLGQGFYNEQFF.

This clonotype was seen a few times. V is TRBV5-1 and J is TRBJ2-1, with D maybe TRBD1 (6 bases). The CDR3 runs to 13 residues. Per germline, CDR1 SGHRS and CDR2 YFSETQ. Trimming removed 4 bases at V and 4 bases at J, with 9 bases between. Here the CDR3 reads CASSRDTYNEQFF. As DNA, the CDR3 is TGCGCCAGCAGCAGGGACACTTACAATGAGCAGTTCTTC. The whole variable domain, remainder taken from reference TRBV5-1 and TRBJ2-1, is KAGVTQTPRYLIKTRGQQVTLSCSPISGHRSVSWYQQTPGQGLQFLFEYFSETQRNKGNFPGRFSGRQFSNSRSEMNVSTLELGDSALYLCASSRDTYNEQFFGPGTRLTVL.

The count of this clonotype is one. The chain uses TRBV11-2 and TRBJ2-5; D is undetermined. This CDR3 spans 13 amino acids. Trimming took off 0 bases at V and 5 bases at J, with 7 bases between the two ends. Germline assignment: CDR1 SGHAT and CDR2 FQNNGV. As DNA, the CDR3 is TGTGCCAGCAGCTTAGAGGTCATGGAGACCCAGTACTTC. Protein: CASSLEVMETQYF.

This clonotype was seen only once. One base away lies a much larger clone, so this may be a sequencing read error. This rearrangement joins TRBV5-6 to TRBJ2-3; tentatively, D is TRBD1 (5 bases). The CDR3 is 12 residues long. Germline values: CDR1 SGHDT, CDR2 YYEEEE. Trimming removed 1 base at V and 5 bases at J, with 5 bases between. The CDR3 coding sequence is TGTGCCAGCAGCTTGACAGGAGATACGCAGTATTTT. This gives the protein CASSLTGDTQYF.

The chain couples TRBV5-1 to TRBJ2-1; 7 nucleotides agree with TRBD2. CDR1 and CDR2 (germline): SGHRS, YFSETQ. The CDR3 totals 16 residues. V was pared by 1 base and J by 8 bases, with 12 bases of the junction left unmatched. In nucleotides, the CDR3 is TGCGCCAGCAGCTTGTTGGGCGGGCCCCGGGGGGATGAGCAGTTCTTC. Amino acid sequence: CASSLLGGPRGDEQFF.

This clonotype appeared once. A much larger clone sits a single nucleotide away, making a read error possible. The chain links TRBV5-1 to TRBJ2-1; D uncertain. This CDR3 spans 15 amino acids. CDR1 and CDR2 (germline): SGHRS, YFSETQ. The DNA for the CDR3 is TGCGCCAGCAGCTTTACCAACGGAGCCTACAATGAGCAGCTCTTC. Its protein is CASSFTNGAYNEQLF.

The table lists this clonotype with a count of one. The chain couples TRBV5-1 to TRBJ2-7, with D possibly matching TRBD2 (7 bases). V was pared by 4 bases and J by 2 bases, with 16 bases between. This CDR3 is built from 15 residues. Germline V gene lookup returns CDR1 SGHRS and CDR2 YFSETQ. CDR3 in amino acids: CASSRDTGGTYEQYF. As DNA, the CDR3 is TGCGCCAGCAGCCGGGACACGGGAGGAACCTACGAGCAGTACTTC.

This chain uses TRBV7-2 with TRBJ2-3; D assignment may be TRBD1 or TRBD2 (5 bases each). With 0 bases removed from V and 4 bases from J, the gap between germline ends came to 14 bases. CDR1 is SGHTA and CDR2 is FQGNSA in the germline V gene. The CDR3 consists of 16 residues. CDR3 nucleotides: TGTGCCAGCAGCTTAGCTGGTCGGGGCGTAGCAGATACGCAGTATTTT. Residues: CASSLAGRGVADTQYF.

A remark on this clonotype: As the CDR3 is not closed by the conserved phenylalanine or tryptophan, this likely results from a read error. J is TRBJ1-6 and V is TRBV5-1; TRBD1 matches at 9 bases. The germline V gene has CDR1 SGHRS and CDR2 YFSETQ. This CDR3 is built from 14 residues. As DNA, the CDR3 is TGCGCCGGCAGCGAACAGGGGGCAAGTTCACCCCTCCACTCT. It specifies CAGSEQGASSPLHS.

About this clonotype: The junction differs from germline at one of its ends, possibly a read error. The V call is TRBV12-3 or TRBV12-4, the J call TRBJ2-3; TRBD2 aligns across 15 bases. CDR3 size: 16 residues. CDR3 DNA: TGTGCCAGCAGTCAGGGACTAGCGGGAGGCGCAGATACGCAAAATTTT. Encoded protein: CASSQGLAGGADTQNF.

On this clonotype itself: A read error may be the cause here, since a much bigger clone is one base away. The chain carries TRBV12-3 or TRBV12-4 and TRBJ1-3, with 8 nucleotides matching TRBD1. This CDR3 has 15 residues. Germline trimming cut 7 bases from V and 0 bases from J; bases unmatched to any gene: 5. The CDR3 DNA sequence: TGTGCCAGCAACTTAACAGGGGGCTCTGGAAACACCATATATTTT. This encodes CASNLTGGSGNTIYF.

This clonotype is a singleton in its sample. This may stem from a read error, because a much larger clone lies one nucleotide away. The chain is built from TRBV5-5 and TRBJ2-2, with 8 bases aligning to TRBD2. V dropped 6 bases and J dropped 6; count of bases not matched to a gene: 4. This CDR3 spans 13 amino acids. Germline CDR1 and CDR2: SGHKS and YYEKEE (reference sequence). In nucleotides, the CDR3 is TGTGCCAGCACCTCGCGGGAGGCCGGGGAGCTGTTTTTT. Its protein product is CASTSREAGELFF.

This clonotype has at least ten counts. The CDR3 DNA reads TGTGCCTGGAGTGGGCTAGGCAGGGGCCTCAATAATCAGCCCCAGCATTTT. Protein sequence: CAWSGLGRGLNNQPQHF. The V and J genes are TRBV30 and TRBJ1-5; TRBD1 is a possible D gene (6 bases). Germline-derived CDR1 and CDR2 are GTSNPN and SVGIG (reference sequence). V dropped 1 base and J dropped 4 bases, with 20 bases sitting between them. The CDR3 totals 17 residues.

The chain employs TRBV12-3 or TRBV12-4 and TRBJ2-5; 10 positions agree with TRBD2. CDR3 length: 15 amino acids. V shed 5 bases, J shed 7 bases, and the junction held 10 bases outside the gene matches. The CDR3, as DNA: TGTGCCAGCAGTGGTAGCGGGGGGCTGGGAGGGACCCAGTACTTC. It encodes CASSGSGGLGGTQYF.

The sample holds many counts of this clonotype. V is TRBV30 and J is TRBJ1-1; unclear D gene. The germline V gene has CDR1 GTSNPN and CDR2 SVGIG (reference sequence). V gave up 1 base and J gave up 2 bases, with 17 bases separating them. This CDR3 region has 16 residues. The CDR3 coding sequence is TGTGCCTGGAGTGGGAGTGAGGCAGGCGGCAACACTGAAGCTTTCTTT. It translates to CAWSGSEAGGNTEAFF.

This clonotype was detected only a few times. This CDR3 fails to terminate in the conserved phenylalanine or tryptophan, so it likely reflects a read error. V is TRBV6-5 and J is TRBJ1-1; D is unresolved. Per germline, CDR1 MNHEY and CDR2 SVGAGI. The V gene lost 6 bases and the J gene lost 6 bases, with 17 bases spanning the gap. The CDR3 is 14 residues long. The chain's CDR3 is CASSGRSSASEAFS. CDR3 DNA sequence: TGTGCCAGCAGCGGACGGAGCTCGGCCTCTGAAGCTTTCTCT.

This clonotype was detected once. Being one base from a much bigger clone, this may be a read error. V gene TRBV28 combines with J gene TRBJ2-3; 10 nucleotides line up with TRBD1. After removal of 3 bases from V and 8 bases from J, the junction contained 5 bases not matched to a gene. The CDR3 extends over 14 amino acids. Germline lookup yields CDR1 MDHEN and CDR2 SYDVKM. This CDR3 is CASSLGQGMGTQYF. The CDR3 nucleotides read TGTGCCAGCAGTTTGGGACAGGGGATGGGTACGCAGTATTTT.